This is a list of T cell receptor beta chains from one sample in a study of blood T cells in healthy people across ages. TCRdb ran MiXCR on the 5' RACE reads and lists one entry per CDR3 protein. Among 550,000 to 750,000 distinct CDR3 sequences listed, 20% to 25% were seen once. Material: blood. Source of these receptors: a man between 65 and 85 years old in good health. The CDR3 runs from the conserved cysteine through the conserved F or W. Fields, in order: clone size, V gene, D gene, J gene, CDR3 DNA, CDR3 protein. The D gene is left open where the match is weak. Size tells how often a clone was seen (once, few, many) or the class of an expanded clone, and some rows leave it out.

few,TRBV12-3/TRBV12-4,-,TRBJ2-2,TGTGCCAGCAGATTACAGGGTCTCGACACCGGGGAGCTGTTTTTT,CASRLQGLDTGELFF
many,TRBV3-1,TRBD2,TRBJ2-7,TGTGCCAGCAGCCACACTAGCGGGAGCTCCTACGAGCAGTACTTC,CASSHTSGSSYEQYF
-,TRBV12-3/TRBV12-4,-,TRBJ2-5,TGTGCCAGCAGTTTAATTGGAGAGGGGCAAGAGACCCAGTACTTC,CASSLIGEGQETQYF
-,TRBV29-1,-,TRBJ1-4,TGCAGCGGCAGAGAGGGGGGGTTTGGCGAAAAACTGTTTTTT,CSGREGGFGEKLFF
many,TRBV2,TRBD1,TRBJ2-5,TGTGCCAGCAGTGAAGCCGGGACAGGGACAGAGACCCAGTACTTC,CASSEAGTGTETQYF
-,TRBV5-1,TRBD1,TRBJ2-5,TGCGCCAGCAGCACTCCAAGACAGGGTTTGTCAGAGACCCAGTACTTC,CASSTPRQGLSETQYF
few,TRBV7-2,-,TRBJ2-1,TGTGCCAGCAGCTTAGTGGGGGGGGGCGGGATTGGCTACAATGAGCAGTTCTTC,CASSLVGGGGIGYNEQFF
few,TRBV12-3/TRBV12-4,-,TRBJ2-5,TGTGCCAGCAGTTTTGGACCAGGAGAGACCCAGTACTTC,CASSFGPGETQYF
-,TRBV19,-,TRBJ2-3,TGTGCCAGTGGAGACCGGGGACGGCGGTCAGATACGCAGTATTTT,CASGDRGRRSDTQYF
few,TRBV27,-,TRBJ1-6,TGTGCCAGCAGTATTACCGGGCCCCGTGACTCACCCCTCCACTTT,CASSITGPRDSPLHF
-,TRBV5-6,-,TRBJ2-5,TGTGCCAGCAGCTTGTTCCCTCCGGAGACCCAGTACTTC,CASSLFPPETQYF
many,TRBV5-1,TRBD1,TRBJ2-5,TGCGCCAGCAGCCTACGACAGGGACAAGAGACCCAGTACTTC,CASSLRQGQETQYF
-,TRBV20-1,-,TRBJ2-3,TGCAGTGCTAGACGCGATCCAAGCACAGATACGCAGTATTTT,CSARRDPSTDTQYF
-,TRBV15,TRBD1,TRBJ1-4,TGTGCCACCAGCACCCGCAGGGGGCTTAATGAAAAACTGTTTTTT,CATSTRRGLNEKLFF
-,TRBV20-1,-,TRBJ1-4,TGCAGCCCCCTGGACCGTAATGAAAAACTGTTTTTT,CSPLDRNEKLFF
-,TRBV19,-,TRBJ2-3,TGTGCCAGCGCGATTGGGGCGGTAGGGAACACAGATACGCAGTATTTT,CASAIGAVGNTDTQYF
few,TRBV10-3,-,TRBJ2-1,TGTGCCATCAGTGAGTCCGGTAGCGGAGCAAACAATGAGCAGTTCTTC,CAISESGSGANNEQFF
-,TRBV7-6,TRBD1,TRBJ2-2,TGTGCCAGCAGTTACATCCCGGGACAGGGGTCCACCGGGGAGCTGTTTTTT,CASSYIPGQGSTGELFF
-,TRBV6-6,TRBD1,TRBJ1-1,TGTGCCAGCAGTAAGACAGGGGGCGAGGGCACTGAAGCTTTCTTT,CASSKTGGEGTEAFF
-,TRBV7-8,-,TRBJ2-7,TGTGCCAGCAGCTTAGAGCTTAGGTCCTACGAGCAGTACTTC,CASSLELRSYEQYF
-,TRBV25-1,TRBD2,TRBJ2-7,TGTGCCAGCAGTGAAGGGGGGGGACGGACCTACGAGCAGTACTTC,CASSEGGGRTYEQYF
-,TRBV25-1,-,TRBJ2-5,TGTGCCAGCAGTGATGAGAGGATAGGAAGAGAGACCCAGTACTTC,CASSDERIGRETQYF
few,TRBV29-1,-,TRBJ1-1,TGCAGCGTTGTGCGGGGTGGGACTGAAGCTTTCTTT,CSVVRGGTEAFF
few,TRBV27,TRBD2,TRBJ2-1,TGTGCCAGCAGTTCGGCAGCGGGAGGTTACAATGAGCAGTTCTTC,CASSSAAGGYNEQFF
-,TRBV20-1,TRBD1,TRBJ2-7,TGCAGTGCTACTAAAGGACAGGGGGGGCCCTACGAGCAGTACTTC,CSATKGQGGPYEQYF
-,TRBV5-5,-,TRBJ2-1,TGTGCCAGCAGCTTGAGCCCCGAAAGAGTCAATGAGCAGTTCTTC,CASSLSPERVNEQFF
-,TRBV20-1,-,TRBJ1-2,TGCAGTGCTAGAGATTCGGGGGGCGATCGGTATGGCTACACCTTC,CSARDSGGDRYGYTF
-,TRBV4-1,TRBD2,TRBJ2-7,TGCGCCAGCAGCCAGAGCGCTAGCGGGAGCTCCTACGAGCAGTACTTC,CASSQSASGSSYEQYF
many,TRBV6-5,-,TRBJ2-7,TGTGCCAGCAGTTACTCTAGCCAGGTGTACGAGCAGTACTTC,CASSYSSQVYEQYF
-,TRBV6-5,-,TRBJ1-4,TGTGCCGTCGGGAGGGCTGTTAATGAAAAACTGTTTTTT,CAVGRAVNEKLFF
many,TRBV29-1,TRBD1,TRBJ2-7,TGCAGCGTTGAGCAGGGGGCTGGCGAGCAGTACTTC,CSVEQGAGEQYF
few,TRBV20-1,-,TRBJ2-5,TGCAGTGCGCCCCGGGGGGGACAGCAAGAGACCCAGTACTTC,CSAPRGGQQETQYF
few,TRBV5-5,-,TRBJ2-6,TGTGCCAGCAGCTTGGGCCCAGTGATTTCTGGGGCCAACGTCCTGACTTTC,CASSLGPVISGANVLTF
few,TRBV9,TRBD2,TRBJ2-1,TGTGCCAGCAGCGTAGCCGGGACTAGCGGAGAAGAGACCCAGTTCTTC,CASSVAGTSGEETQFF
-,TRBV2,-,TRBJ2-3,TGTACCAGCAGCCGGGAGTTCACAGATACGCAGTATTTT,CTSSREFTDTQYF
-,TRBV2,-,TRBJ2-4,TGTGCCAGCAGTGGTTCTCCGTGGGGGGATCAGTACTTC,CASSGSPWGDQYF
-,TRBV20-1,TRBD1,TRBJ2-6,TGCAGTGCCTCACGAGGGACAGGGACTATATCTGGGGCCAACGTCCTGACTTTC,CSASRGTGTISGANVLTF
-,TRBV9,-,TRBJ2-3,TGTGCCAGCAGCGTAGCTCCGGATAGGGGAGCGCAGTATTTT,CASSVAPDRGAQYF
few,TRBV20-1,-,TRBJ2-5,TGCAGTGCTATCAGGGGGGGAGAGACCCAGTACTTC,CSAIRGGETQYF
-,TRBV29-1,-,TRBJ2-2,TGCAGCGTTCGGGACGGAGACACCGGGGAGCTGTTTTTT,CSVRDGDTGELFF
few,TRBV20-1,-,TRBJ1-1,TGCAGTGTTAGGGCCGTGCCGAACACTGAAGCTTTCTTT,CSVRAVPNTEAFF
-,TRBV14,-,TRBJ1-1,TGTGCCAGCAGCCTAAAGGTGATGAACACTGAAGCTTTCTTT,CASSLKVMNTEAFF
few,TRBV20-1,TRBD2,TRBJ2-1,TGCAGTGCGGGCGATAGCGGGAGCTCCTACAATGAGCAGTTCTTC,CSAGDSGSSYNEQFF
few,TRBV11-2,TRBD1,TRBJ2-6,TGTGCCAGCAGCGCCCCCGGGACAGTACTCTCTGGGGCCAACGTCCTGACTTTC,CASSAPGTVLSGANVLTF
few,TRBV7-9,-,TRBJ2-7,TGTGCCAGCACTATAGGGACCGACCACGAGCAGTACTTC,CASTIGTDHEQYF
many,TRBV12-3/TRBV12-4,TRBD1,TRBJ1-2,TGTGCCAGCAGTGACAGGGGAGGCTACACCTTC,CASSDRGGYTF
few,TRBV28,-,TRBJ2-6,TGTGCCAGCAGTTCCCCCCAGGGGCCGAGCTCTGGGGCCAACGTCCTGACTTTC,CASSSPQGPSSGANVLTF
few,TRBV20-1,-,TRBJ2-3,TGCAGTGCGAACCTCGTGGGTTCCTCCCGCACAGATACGCAGTATTTT,CSANLVGSSRTDTQYF
many,TRBV7-3,-,TRBJ2-6,TGTGCCAGCAGCTTAACGGGGGAAACCGGGGCCAACGTCCTGACTTTC,CASSLTGETGANVLTF
-,TRBV7-3,TRBD2,TRBJ2-1,TGTGCCAGCAGCGCTGTGGGAGGGCCTTACAATGAGCAGTTCTTC,CASSAVGGPYNEQFF